These 5 T cell receptor beta chains share one sample of origin, sequenced in a study of T cell repertoires in cytomegalovirus infection. TCRdb called the reads again in MiXCR, with one record for every CDR3 protein. The repertoire holds more than 110,000 distinct CDR3 sequences, approximately 30% seen once, with about 50% in the top ten. Their recognized antigens are unknown. Source: CD8+ T cells from cultured PBMCs, taken from culture after CMV antigen stimulation. The source of these receptors is a human donor in good health (CMV status not recorded). Some clones in this sample may be carry-over from other donors' samples.

This clonotype was seen only a few times. V is TRBV12-3 or TRBV12-4 and J is TRBJ2-2; D call uncertain. The CDR3 has 12 residues. The V end lost 3 bases, the J end lost 11 bases, and 10 bases lay between the germline ends. CDR3 DNA sequence: TGTGCCAGCAGTTTGGAGCATAACGAGCTGTTTTTT. This sequence encodes CASSLEHNELFF.

This clonotype was seen a few times. V gene TRBV6-4 combines with J gene TRBJ2-3, with TRBD1 as a possible D gene (6 bases). The CDR3 consists of 12 residues. Germline loops: CDR1 MRHNA, CDR2 SNTAGT. V was pared by 1 base and J by 7 bases, with 6 bases between. CDR3 nucleotides: TGTGCCAGCAGTGACTGGGGGCATACGCAGTATTTT. Its translation is CASSDWGHTQYF.

The chain combines TRBV4-1 with TRBJ1-1; 8 bases align to TRBD1. In germline, CDR1 is MGHRA, CDR2 YSYEKL. CDR3 length equals 14 residues. V lost 4 bases, J lost 7 bases, and 8 bases stayed unmatched. The CDR3 DNA reads as TGCGCCAGCAGCCCTGGACAGGGCTTAGGTGAAGCTTTCTTT. Its translation is CASSPGQGLGEAFF.

The chain uses TRBV10-3 and TRBJ2-3, with 12 positions matching TRBD2. CDR1 and CDR2 from the germline V gene are ENHRY and SYGVKD. Trimming at V came to 3 bases and at J to 3 bases, leaving 10 bases not matched to a gene. CDR3 length: 18 residues. In DNA form, the CDR3 reads TGTGCCATCAGTGAAGGGCTAGCGGGGGGGCCAGGGACAGATACGCAGTATTTT. As protein: CAISEGLAGGPGTDTQYF.

This clonotype has only a few counts. The CDR3 reads CASSSSTGTDTQYF. CDR3 coding DNA: TGTGCCAGCAGCAGCTCTACGGGCACAGATACGCAGTATTTT. The chain combines TRBV11-2 with TRBJ2-3; no reliable D call. The CDR3 totals 14 residues. Trimming shortened V by 5 bases and J by 1 base, and 10 bases separated the two germline ends. Germline CDR1 SGHAT, CDR2 FQNNGV.